These T cell receptor beta chains were read from a single sample in a study of T cells after posttransplantation cyclophosphamide. TCRdb's table, derived via immunoSEQ multiplex PCR, lists solely in-frame clones and lacks some. The sample yields tens of thousands of clones, just over 85% seen once. The sequencing sample was made of PBMCs. Receptor source: a man younger than 40 with a blood cancer, CMV-positive, and with a related stem cell donor. Both conserved end residues are part of each CDR3. The D gene is left open where the match is weak. Size values are once, few and many counts, or a class for expanded clones, and some rows have none.

clone size	D gene	V gene	J gene	CDR3 protein	CDR3 DNA
few	-	TRBV29-1	TRBJ1-1	CSVAEGQNTEAFF	TGCAGCGTTGCAGAGGGCCAGAACACTGAAGCTTTCTTT
once	TRBD1	TRBV5-1	TRBJ2-2	CASRDRGTGELFF	TGCGCCAGCAGGGACAGGGGCACCGGGGAGCTGTTTTTT
-	-	TRBV6-5	TRBJ1-4	CASSYSGSLNEKLFF	TGTGCCAGCAGTTACTCAGGGAGCCTTAATGAAAAACTGTTTTTT
-	-	TRBV6-1	TRBJ1-1	CASSEGFLQAAFF	TGTGCCAGCAGTGAAGGATTTTTACAGGCAGCTTTCTTT
-	TRBD2	TRBV7-2	TRBJ2-3	CASSRIAGGADTQYF	TGTGCCAGCAGCCGTATAGCGGGAGGGGCAGATACGCAGTATTTT
-	TRBD2	TRBV28	TRBJ2-5	CASRPGLAQKETQYF	TGTGCCAGCAGACCCGGACTAGCGCAGAAAGAGACCCAGTACTTC
-	TRBD1	TRBV30	TRBJ2-7	CAWSLQGTGSRQYF	TGTGCCTGGAGTCTTCAGGGGACAGGGAGCAGACAGTACTTC
few	TRBD2	TRBV11-2	TRBJ2-1	CASSLPGTSGEQFF	TGTGCCAGCAGCTTACCAGGGACTAGCGGAGAGCAGTTCTTC
-	-	TRBV27	TRBJ2-7	CASSFLGGYEQYF	TGTGCCAGCAGTTTCCTAGGGGGCTACGAGCAGTACTTC
-	-	TRBV21-1	TRBJ1-2	CASSKEGDYGYTF	TGTGCCAGCAGCAAAGAAGGGGACTATGGCTACACCTTC
-	-	TRBV2	TRBJ2-7	CASSGSARYLTYEQYF	TGTGCCAGCAGTGGAAGCGCCCGCTACCTCACCTACGAGCAGTACTTC
-	-	TRBV7-9	TRBJ2-7	CASSSSTNPHF	TGTGCCAGCAGCTCAAGCACTAACCCGCACTTC
few	-	TRBV6-5	TRBJ2-7	CASSPGESNEQYF	TGTGCCAGCAGTCCCGGGGAGAGCAACGAGCAGTACTTC
once	TRBD1	TRBV7-8	TRBJ1-5	CASSLEPGGMQPQHF	TGTGCCAGCAGCTTAGAGCCAGGGGGTATGCAGCCCCAGCATTTT
-	-	TRBV30	TRBJ1-1	CAWSIEREAFF	TGTGCCTGGAGCATAGAGCGTGAAGCTTTCTTT
-	TRBD1	TRBV7-9	TRBJ1-4	CASSPQAGGNEKLFF	TGTGCCAGCAGCCCCCAGGCAGGGGGTAATGAAAAACTGTTTTTT